These 20 T cell receptor beta chains share one sample of origin, sequenced in a study of shared clonotypes between healthy human individuals. The assay was immunoSEQ multiplex PCR, and TCRdb's table has in-frame clones only and misses some. The sample has millions of clones; approximately 94% are singletons. CD8 cells classed as naive were CD45RO-negative and positively selected for CCR7, excluding terminally differentiated effector memory CD45RA+ cells. The sample comprised naive CD8+ T cells sorted from blood. These receptor sequences come from a man aged 18-30 years in good health.

The chain employs TRBV2 and TRBJ2-5; perhaps TRBD2 as D (6 bases). Trimming pared 6 bases from V and 3 bases from J, leaving 11 bases between. Germline CDR1 SNHLY, CDR2 FYNNEI. The CDR3 extends over 13 amino acids. The CDR3 loop reads CASRTRREETQYF. In DNA, the CDR3 is TGTGCCAGCAGAACCAGGAGGGAAGAGACCCAGTACTTC. The whole variable domain, filled in from reference TRBV2 and TRBJ2-5, reads EPEVTQTPSHQVTQMGQEVILRCVPISNHLYFYWYRQILGQKVEFLVSFYNNEISEKSEIFDDQFSVERPDGSNFTLKIRSTKLEDSAMYFCASRTRREETQYFGPGTRLLVL.

Regarding this clone: Additional DNA sequences in this sample encode the identical CDR3. V and J are TRBV10-1 and TRBJ2-1; the D is unclear. V was trimmed by 8 bases and J by 3 bases, leaving 11 bases between them. The CDR3 is 13 residues long. Germline V gene lookup returns CDR1 WNHNN and CDR2 SYGVQD (reference sequence). As DNA, the CDR3 is TGCGCCAGCTCGGACGGAGTCTACAATGAGCAGTTCTTC. Its translation is CASSDGVYNEQFF.

The chain combines TRBV5-1 with TRBJ2-3, with D possibly matching TRBD1 (6 bases). The CDR3 has 14 residues. Germline assignment: CDR1 SGHRS and CDR2 YFSETQ. V dropped 5 bases and J dropped 3 bases, with 13 bases sitting between them. CDR3 DNA sequence: TGCGCCAGCAGTCTGGACAGATTTACAGATACGCAGTATTTT. Translated, it gives CASSLDRFTDTQYF.

This chain uses TRBV27 with TRBJ1-2; TRBD1 aligns across 10 bases. The junction had 7 bases not matched to a gene; V was cut back by 7 bases and J by 5 bases. Germline CDR1 and CDR2: MNHEY and SMNVEV (reference sequence). The CDR3 has 14 amino acids. The CDR3 DNA is TGTGCCAGCACCCCAGGGACAGGGGAGTATGGCTACACCTTC. Amino acid sequence: CASTPGTGEYGYTF.

This sequence joins TRBV9 and TRBJ1-5, with a weak D call TRBD1 (5 bases). V was clipped by 4 bases and J by 3 bases, with 14 bases between them. The CDR3 covers 15 residues. Germline values: CDR1 SGDLS, CDR2 YYNGEE. The CDR3 loop is CASSPQGSANQPQHF. In DNA, the CDR3 is TGTGCCAGCAGCCCCCAGGGCTCGGCCAATCAGCCCCAGCATTTT.

The rearrangement joins TRBV23-1 to TRBJ1-1; TRBD1 agrees at 10 bases. TRBV23-1 is an ORF, and what it does is uncertain. This CDR3 has 18 amino acids. V dropped 0 bases and J dropped 4; count of bases not matched to a gene: 11. The CDR3 DNA reads as TGCGCCAGCAGTCAATCGCGACAGGGGGCAAGGTCGACCACTGAAGCTTTCTTT. Translated: CASSQSRQGARSTTEAFF.

This chain links TRBV10-2 with TRBJ2-2; D is ambiguous. The CDR3 runs to 15 residues. The germline V and J ends were trimmed by 5 bases and 5 bases, with 15 bases remaining between them. Germline V gives CDR1 WSHSY, CDR2 SAAADI. CDR3 sequence: CASSPSGTWTGELFF. In DNA form, the CDR3 reads TGCGCCAGCAGTCCCTCAGGTACTTGGACCGGGGAGCTGTTTTTT.

The table lists this clone with a count of one. The J gene is TRBJ2-1, the V gene TRBV7-9; D ambiguous. The length of the CDR3 is 15 residues. The V gene lost 7 bases and the J gene lost 3 bases, with 16 bases spanning the gap. The germline V gene encodes CDR1 SEHNR and CDR2 FQNEAQ (reference sequence). CDR3 in DNA: TGTGCCAGCACCCAGCCGAGCCCGGTCTACAATGAGCAGTTCTTC. Translated, it gives CASTQPSPVYNEQFF. Filled out from reference TRBV7-9 and TRBJ2-1, the complete variable domain reads DTGVSQNPRHKITKRGQNVTFRCDPISEHNRLYWYRQTLGQGPEFLTYFQNEAQLEKSRLLSDRFSAERPKGSFSTLEIQRTEQGDSAMYLCASTQPSPVYNEQFFGPGTRLTVL.

V is TRBV9 and J is TRBJ2-3; maybe TRBD1 (5 bases). CDR3 length: 15 residues. V was pared by 0 bases and J by 7 bases, with 15 bases between. Germline CDR1 is SGDLS and CDR2 is YYNGEE. The CDR3 here is CASSVEGAYPYTQYF. The CDR3 coding sequence is TGTGCCAGCAGCGTAGAAGGGGCCTACCCTTATACGCAGTATTTT.

V usage is TRBV30 and J usage is TRBJ2-5, with 7 bases fitting TRBD1. Germline V gene data show CDR1 as GTSNPN and CDR2 as SVGIG (reference sequence). With 7 bases clipped from V and 5 bases from J, the junction kept 10 bases outside the gene matches. The CDR3 spans 13 residues. CDR3 DNA sequence: TGTGCCTCCACCAAGGGGGCTGGTGAGACCCAGTACTTC. This encodes CASTKGAGETQYF.

The V call is TRBV14, the J call TRBJ1-3; 8 nucleotides align to TRBD1. Trimming removed 3 bases from V and 3 bases from J; junction bases left unmatched: 7. This CDR3 has 16 residues. Germline V gene data show CDR1 as SGHDN and CDR2 as FVKESK. The CDR3 sequence is CASSQYGQGDGNTIYF. The CDR3 DNA follows: TGTGCCAGCAGCCAGTACGGACAGGGCGATGGAAACACCATATATTTT.

The rearrangement links TRBV12-5 to TRBJ2-1; weak D call: TRBD1 (5 bases). Germline values: CDR1 LGHNT, CDR2 FRNRAP. V was shortened by 3 bases and J by 8 bases, with 11 bases between the two germline ends. The CDR3 length is 13 residues. The DNA of the CDR3 is TGTGCTAGTGGTTTTAGGGGTGACCATGAGCAGTTCTTC. Residues: CASGFRGDHEQFF.

The rearrangement uses TRBV9 and TRBJ1-5; perhaps TRBD1 as D (5 bases). In germline, CDR1 is SGDLS, CDR2 YYNGEE. V dropped 3 bases and J dropped 6 bases, with 13 bases sitting between them. The length of the CDR3 is 14 residues. The CDR3 loop is CASSAEGAGQPQHF. The CDR3 DNA sequence: TGTGCCAGCAGCGCGGAAGGGGCCGGTCAGCCCCAGCATTTT.

The V and J genes are TRBV11-2 and TRBJ2-2, with 8 positions matching TRBD1. The CDR3 consists of 15 residues. From germline, CDR1 is SGHAT and CDR2 FQNNGV. The trim removed 3 bases at V and 4 bases at J, leaving 4 bases unmatched. Here the CDR3 DNA reads TGTGCCAGCAGCTTGGCAGGGGGCTTCACCGGGGAGCTGTTTTTT. It specifies CASSLAGGFTGELFF.

The V and J genes are TRBV19 and TRBJ2-1; a weak D match, TRBD2 (5 bases). Germline V gene lookup returns CDR1 LNHDA and CDR2 SQIVND (reference sequence). V lost 1 base, J lost 8 bases, and 9 bases lay in between. The CDR3 sequence is 13 residues long. CDR3 coding DNA: TGTGCCAGTAGTATAGGGGCGGGCCATGAGCAGTTCTTC. Its protein is CASSIGAGHEQFF.

Comment on this clone: Since a much larger clone is just one base distant, this may be a read error. This specimen includes other DNA sequences encoding the same CDR3. This chain links TRBV4-1 with TRBJ1-2, with D maybe TRBD1 (6 bases). V was shortened by 1 base and J by 6 bases, with 9 bases between the two germline ends. Per the germline V gene, CDR1 is MGHRA and CDR2 is YSYEKL. The CDR3 spans 13 residues. CDR3 coding DNA: TGCGCCAGCAGCCAAGTAGGGGGGAATGGCTACACCTTC. Residues: CASSQVGGNGYTF.

This clone is a singleton in its sample. The chain uses TRBV15 and TRBJ2-2; unclear D gene. Germline-derived CDR1 and CDR2 are LNHNV and YYDKDF (reference sequence). The CDR3 sequence is 18 residues long. The V end was cut by 0 bases, the J end by 0 bases, with 14 bases between. The CDR3 sequence is CATSRDSPGFANTGELFF. For the CDR3, the DNA is TGTGCCACCAGCAGAGATTCTCCGGGCTTCGCGAACACCGGGGAGCTGTTTTTT.

This clone was seen only a few times. This chain links TRBV2 with TRBJ2-7; the D gene could be TRBD1 or TRBD2 (7 bases each). Germline CDR1 SNHLY, CDR2 FYNNEI. The CDR3 loop spans 13 amino acids. V was cut by 6 bases and J by 6 bases, with 15 bases left in between. CDR3 in DNA: TGTGCCAGCAGGGTTACAGGGGAGGGCGAGCAGTACTTC. Residues: CASRVTGEGEQYF.

The chain employs TRBV11-1 and TRBJ2-7; D ambiguous. The germline V gene encodes CDR1 SGHAT and CDR2 FQDESV (reference sequence). V was clipped by 1 base and J by 3 bases, with 7 bases between them. This CDR3 is built from 13 residues. CDR3 sequence reads: CASSLVPDYEQYF. In nucleotides, the CDR3 is TGTGCCAGCAGCTTAGTTCCGGACTACGAGCAGTACTTC.

The CDR3 DNA reads as TGCAGCGTTGGAGGGGACAATGAGCAGTTCTTC. It translates to CSVGGDNEQFF. The chain carries TRBV29-1 and TRBJ2-1, with D tentatively TRBD1 or TRBD2 (5 bases each). The CDR3 spans 11 residues. Per the germline V gene, CDR1 is SQVTM and CDR2 is ANQGSEA. V lost 4 bases and J lost 5, with 6 bases in between.